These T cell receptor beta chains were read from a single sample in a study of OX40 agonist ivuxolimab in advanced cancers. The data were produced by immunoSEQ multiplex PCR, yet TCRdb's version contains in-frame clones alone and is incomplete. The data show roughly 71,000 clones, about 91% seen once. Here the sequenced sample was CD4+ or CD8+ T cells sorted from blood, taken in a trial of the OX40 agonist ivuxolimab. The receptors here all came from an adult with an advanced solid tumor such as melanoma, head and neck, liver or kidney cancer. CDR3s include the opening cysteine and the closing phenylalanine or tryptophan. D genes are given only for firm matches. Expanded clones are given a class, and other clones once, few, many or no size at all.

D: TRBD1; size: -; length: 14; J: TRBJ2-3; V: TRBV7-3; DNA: TGTGCCAGCAGCTTAAGACAGGGGGCAGATACGCAGTATTTT; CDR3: CASSLRQGADTQYF
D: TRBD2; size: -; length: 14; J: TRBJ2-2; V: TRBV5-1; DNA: TGCGCCAGCAGCTTTAGCGGGAACGGCGGGGAGCTGTTTTTT; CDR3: CASSFSGNGGELFF
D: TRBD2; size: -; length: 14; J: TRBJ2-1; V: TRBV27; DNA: TGTGCCAGCAGTTTTACGCGGGGACTAGGTGAGCAGTTCTTC; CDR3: CASSFTRGLGEQFF
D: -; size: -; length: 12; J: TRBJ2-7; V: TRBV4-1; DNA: TGCGCCAGCAGCCAAGAGCCTGGGGAGCAGTACTTC; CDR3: CASSQEPGEQYF
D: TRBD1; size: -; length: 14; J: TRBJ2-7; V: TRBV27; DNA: TGTGCCAGCAGTTTCCGGGACAGGACTTACGAGCAGTACTTC; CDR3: CASSFRDRTYEQYF
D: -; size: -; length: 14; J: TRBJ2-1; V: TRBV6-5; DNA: TGTGCCAGCAGTTACGCAGGGATCGGCAATGAGCAGTTCTTC; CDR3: CASSYAGIGNEQFF
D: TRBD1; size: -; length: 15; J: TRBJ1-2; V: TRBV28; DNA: TGTGCCAGCAGTCCTGGACAGGGAGAGAGGAGGGGCTACACCTTC; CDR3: CASSPGQGERRGYTF
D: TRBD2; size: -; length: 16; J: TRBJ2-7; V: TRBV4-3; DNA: TGCGCCAGCAGCCAAGATTCCGGGACTATCGACTACGAGCAGTACTTC; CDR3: CASSQDSGTIDYEQYF
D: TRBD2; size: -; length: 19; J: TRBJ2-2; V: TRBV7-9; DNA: TGTGCCAGCAGCCCATTGACTAGCGGGAGGGCCAGCATTGCCGGGGAGCTGTTTTTT; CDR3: CASSPLTSGRASIAGELFF
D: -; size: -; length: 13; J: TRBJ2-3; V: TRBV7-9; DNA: TGTGCCAGCAGCTTAGGAGCGGAGGCACCGCAGTATTTT; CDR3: CASSLGAEAPQYF
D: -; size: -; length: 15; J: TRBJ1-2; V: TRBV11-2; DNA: TGTGCCAGCAGCTTAAATCCGACATCTGGCTATGGCTACACCTTC; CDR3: CASSLNPTSGYGYTF
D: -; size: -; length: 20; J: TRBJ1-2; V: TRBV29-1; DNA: TGCAGCGGAGGGGGGGAGCAATCTTTCGCTATGGTTGAGCAGAGTGGTGGCTACACCTTC; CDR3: CSGGGEQSFAMVEQSGGYTF
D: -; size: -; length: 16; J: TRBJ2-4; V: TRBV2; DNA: TGTGCCAGCAGGGCTGAAACAGGGCGGGCCAAAAACATTCAGTACTTC; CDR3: CASRAETGRAKNIQYF
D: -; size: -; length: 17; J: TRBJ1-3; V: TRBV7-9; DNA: TGTGCCAGCAGCCCCAACCCGACCAGGGTAGGGGGAAACACCATATATTTT; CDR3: CASSPNPTRVGGNTIYF
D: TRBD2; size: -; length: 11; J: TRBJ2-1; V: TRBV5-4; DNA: TGTGCCAGCAGCATAGCGGGAGAGCAGTTCTTC; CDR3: CASSIAGEQFF
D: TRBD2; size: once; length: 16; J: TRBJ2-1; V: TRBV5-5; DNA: TGTGCCAGCAGTCGCGGGAGAGTAGGCCCGGGCAATGAGCAGTTCTTC; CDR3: CASSRGRVGPGNEQFF
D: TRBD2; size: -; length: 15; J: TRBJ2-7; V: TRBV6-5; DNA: TGTGCCAGCAGTTACTCTGTTAGCGGGCGCTACGAGCAGTACTTC; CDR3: CASSYSVSGRYEQYF
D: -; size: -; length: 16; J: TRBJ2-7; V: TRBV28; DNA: TGTGCCAGCAGTCCCTGGACATCAGCGGGTGACTACGAGCAGTACTTC; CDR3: CASSPWTSAGDYEQYF
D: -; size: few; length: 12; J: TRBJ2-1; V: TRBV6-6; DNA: TGTGCCAGCAGAAGGGGGGGGAATGAGCAGTTCTTC; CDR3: CASRRGGNEQFF
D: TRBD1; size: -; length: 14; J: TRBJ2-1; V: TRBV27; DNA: TGTGCCAGCAGTACCGGACAGGGCTACAATGAGCAGTTCTTC; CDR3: CASSTGQGYNEQFF
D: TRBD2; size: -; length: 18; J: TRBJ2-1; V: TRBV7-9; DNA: TGTGCCAGCAGCTTAGCCCTCCCCAGCGGGAGCTCCTACAATGAGCAGTTCTTC; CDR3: CASSLALPSGSSYNEQFF
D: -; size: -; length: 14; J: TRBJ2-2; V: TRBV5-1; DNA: TGCGCCAGCAGCTTGGCCGGCACTACCGGGGAGCTGTTTTTT; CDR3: CASSLAGTTGELFF
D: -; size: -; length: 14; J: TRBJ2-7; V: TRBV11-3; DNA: TGTGCCAGCAGCTCCAGGGACGCTACCTACGAGCAGTACTTC; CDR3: CASSSRDATYEQYF
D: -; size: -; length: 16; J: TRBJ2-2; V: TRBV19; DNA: TGTGCCAGTAGTTCGTGGACTTTTCTAAACACCGGGGAGCTGTTTTTT; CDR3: CASSSWTFLNTGELFF
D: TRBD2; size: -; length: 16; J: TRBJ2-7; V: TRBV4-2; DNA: TGTGCCAGCAGCCAAGGACTAGCGGGAGGTTCCTACGAGCAGTACTTC; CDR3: CASSQGLAGGSYEQYF
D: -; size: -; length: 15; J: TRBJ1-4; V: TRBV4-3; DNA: TGCGCCAGCAGCCAAGATCGCAGGGGTGATGAAAAACTGTTTTTT; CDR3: CASSQDRRGDEKLFF
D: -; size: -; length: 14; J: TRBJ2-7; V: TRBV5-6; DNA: TGTGCCAGCAGCTTGGTCTTCGGGGCCTACGAGCAGTACTTC; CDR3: CASSLVFGAYEQYF
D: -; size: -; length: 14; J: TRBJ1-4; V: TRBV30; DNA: TGTGCCTGGAGTATTGACAGGAGAAATGAAAAACTGTTTTTT; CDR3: CAWSIDRRNEKLFF
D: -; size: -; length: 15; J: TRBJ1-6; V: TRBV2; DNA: TGTGCCAGCAGTGACGACTCCGGGGTACGATCACCCCTCCACTTT; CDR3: CASSDDSGVRSPLHF
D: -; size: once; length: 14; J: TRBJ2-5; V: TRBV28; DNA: TGTGCCAGCAGTCCGGGACAACTACAAGAGACCCAGTACTTC; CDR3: CASSPGQLQETQYF
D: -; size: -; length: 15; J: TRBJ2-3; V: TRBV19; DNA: TGTGCCAGTAGTATGGGTTTTCCTAGCACAGATACGCAGTATTTT; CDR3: CASSMGFPSTDTQYF
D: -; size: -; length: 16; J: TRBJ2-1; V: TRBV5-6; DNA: TGTGCCAGCAGTGACCTCGGGCTGGCAACCAATGAAGAGCAGTTCTTC; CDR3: CASSDLGLATNEEQFF
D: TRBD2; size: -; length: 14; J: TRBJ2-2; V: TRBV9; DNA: TGTGCCAGCAGGCGGGAGGGCCGCACCGGGGAGCTGTTTTTT; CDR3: CASRREGRTGELFF
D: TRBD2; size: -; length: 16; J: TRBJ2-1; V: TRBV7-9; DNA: TGTGCCAGCAGCTTAGGGGGGCTAGCGGGAGACAATGAGCAGTTCTTC; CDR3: CASSLGGLAGDNEQFF
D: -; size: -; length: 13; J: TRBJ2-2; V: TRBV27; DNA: TGTGCCAGCATGGGGTTAAACACCGGGGAGCTGTTTTTT; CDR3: CASMGLNTGELFF
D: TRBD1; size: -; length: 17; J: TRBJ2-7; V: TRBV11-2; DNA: TGTGCCAGCAGTTCCGGGACAGGGGCCCTCTCATCCTACGAGCAGTACTTC; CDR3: CASSSGTGALSSYEQYF
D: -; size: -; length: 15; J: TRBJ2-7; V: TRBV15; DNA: TGTGCCACCAGCAGAGATCGGGACACAGGCTACGAGCAGTACTTC; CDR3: CATSRDRDTGYEQYF
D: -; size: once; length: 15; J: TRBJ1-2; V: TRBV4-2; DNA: TGTGCCAGCAGCCAAGAACGGGTTTCCAGCTATGGCTACACCTTC; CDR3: CASSQERVSSYGYTF
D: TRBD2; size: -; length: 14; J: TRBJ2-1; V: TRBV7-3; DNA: TGTGCCAGCAGCTTAGGGGCGGGAGTGGATGAGCAGTTCTTC; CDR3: CASSLGAGVDEQFF
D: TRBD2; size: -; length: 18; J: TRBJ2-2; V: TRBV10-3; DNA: TGTGCCATCAGTGAGAGTGGGCGGGAGGTGGCGAACACCGGGGAGCTGTTTTTT; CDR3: CAISESGREVANTGELFF
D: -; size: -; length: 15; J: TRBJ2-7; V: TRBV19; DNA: TGTGCCAGTACCATCAGTGGGACGGGAACCTACGAGCAGTACTTC; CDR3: CASTISGTGTYEQYF
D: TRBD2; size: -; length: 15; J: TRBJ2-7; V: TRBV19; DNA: TGTGCCAGTACCCAGGATGGGAGGGCGTCCTACGAGCAGTACTTC; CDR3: CASTQDGRASYEQYF
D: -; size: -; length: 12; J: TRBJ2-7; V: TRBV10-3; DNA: TGTGCCGGGCGGACGGACGGGTACGAGCAGTACTTC; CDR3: CAGRTDGYEQYF
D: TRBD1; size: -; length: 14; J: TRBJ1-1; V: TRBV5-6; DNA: TGTGCCAGCAGCTTGGGCAGGGGGCAGACTGAAGCTTTCTTT; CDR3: CASSLGRGQTEAFF
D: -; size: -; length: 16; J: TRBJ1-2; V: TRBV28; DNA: TGTGCCAGCAGTTGGACTTATGAAGGGACTAACTATGGCTACACCTTC; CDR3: CASSWTYEGTNYGYTF
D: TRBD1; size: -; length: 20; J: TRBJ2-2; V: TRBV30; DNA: TGTGCCTGGGGGGGCCCGGGACAGTGGTTGGATCGTGTGTGGACCGGGGAGCTGTTTTTT; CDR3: CAWGGPGQWLDRVWTGELFF
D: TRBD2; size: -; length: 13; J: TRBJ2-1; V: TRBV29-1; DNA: TGCAGCGTTGAATGGCGGGAGTACAATGAGCAGTTCTTC; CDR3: CSVEWREYNEQFF
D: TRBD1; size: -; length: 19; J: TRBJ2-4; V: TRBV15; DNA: TGTGCCACCAGCAGAGATCTGAGTATAGGGACAGTAGCCAAAAACATTCAGTACTTC; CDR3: CATSRDLSIGTVAKNIQYF
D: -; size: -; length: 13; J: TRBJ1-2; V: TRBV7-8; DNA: TGTGCCAGCGGTCTCTTAGGGGTCCGTGGCTACACCTTC; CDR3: CASGLLGVRGYTF
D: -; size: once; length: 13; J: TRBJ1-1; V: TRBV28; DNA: TGTGCCAGCAGTTCAACAGCGAACACTGAAGCTTTCTTT; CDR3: CASSSTANTEAFF
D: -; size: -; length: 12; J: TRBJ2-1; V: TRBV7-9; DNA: TGTGCCAGCAGCTTAGCTCTATCTGAGCAGTTCTTC; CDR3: CASSLALSEQFF
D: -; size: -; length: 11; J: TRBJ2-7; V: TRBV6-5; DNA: TGTGCCAGCAGATCCCCTTACGAGCAGTACTTC; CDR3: CASRSPYEQYF
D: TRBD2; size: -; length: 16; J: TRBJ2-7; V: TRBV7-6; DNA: TGTGCCAGCAGCGGGGAGGGTCAGCGGGCAGCCTACGAGCAGTACTTC; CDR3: CASSGEGQRAAYEQYF